The 20 T cell receptor beta chains below were found in one sample sequenced in a study of cytomegalovirus exposure and HLA in healthy donors. The PCR was carried out with 60 Vbeta primers and 13 Jbeta primers. Generated by immunoSEQ multiplex PCR, the TCRdb table keeps only in-frame clones and is missing some. The sample shows around 150,000 clones, around 83% of them seen only once. The specimen was PBMCs. These receptor sequences come from a man aged 50 or older in good health and CMV-seropositive.

The chain couples TRBV9 to TRBJ2-2; 9 nucleotides align to TRBD2. This CDR3 is 16 amino acids long. V shed 1 base, J shed 5 bases, and the junction held 6 bases outside the gene matches. CDR1 SGDLS and CDR2 YYNGEE come from the germline V gene. The CDR3 reads CASSVLAGVQTGELFF. The CDR3 DNA sequence: TGTGCCAGCAGCGTATTAGCGGGAGTGCAAACCGGGGAGCTGTTTTTT.

The sample holds one count of this clone. This rearrangement joins TRBV5-1 to TRBJ2-2; 9 bases agree with TRBD1. Germline CDR1 SGHRS, CDR2 YFSETQ. The CDR3 spans 14 residues. V shed 4 bases, J shed 6 bases, and the junction held 4 bases outside the gene matches. The chain's CDR3 is CASSLGQGAGELFF. CDR3 bases: TGCGCCAGCAGCCTGGGACAGGGTGCCGGGGAGCTGTTTTTT.

The rearrangement joins TRBV11-2 to TRBJ2-7; 7 bases agree with TRBD2. This CDR3 spans 14 amino acids. CDR1 is SGHAT and CDR2 is FQNNGV in the germline V gene. After removal of 5 bases from V and 1 base from J, the junction contained 5 bases not matched to a gene. The CDR3 loop is CASSDTGLSYEQYF. Here the CDR3 DNA reads TGTGCCAGCAGCGACACGGGACTATCCTACGAGCAGTACTTC.

The chain couples TRBV27 to TRBJ1-5; 8 bases are a match to TRBD1. The CDR3 spans 14 residues. The ends lost 3 bases at V and 3 bases at J; junction bases unmatched: 1. Germline lookup yields CDR1 MNHEY and CDR2 SMNVEV (reference sequence). The CDR3 is CASSLTGDNQPQHF. In DNA form, the CDR3 reads TGTGCCAGCAGTTTGACAGGGGACAATCAGCCCCAGCATTTT.

This sequence joins TRBV9 and TRBJ2-7; 8 bases fit TRBD2. Germline assignment: CDR1 SGDLS and CDR2 YYNGEE. The V segment lost 2 bases and the J segment 6 bases; nucleotides outside the gene matches: 1. CDR3 length: 12 residues. The chain's CDR3 is CASSVGGGEQYF. The CDR3 DNA reads as TGTGCCAGCAGCGTCGGGGGGGGCGAGCAGTACTTC.

V usage is TRBV29-1 and J usage is TRBJ2-1, with 13 bases identical to TRBD2. The CDR3 has 15 residues. Germline V gives CDR1 SQVTM, CDR2 ANQGSEA. With V trimmed by 1 base and J by 7 bases, 4 bases remained unmatched. The CDR3 coding sequence is TGCAGCGTTGAAGGACTAGCGGGAGGTGATAATGAGCAGTTCTTC. Translation: CSVEGLAGGDNEQFF.

The chain combines TRBV5-1 with TRBJ2-2; 10 bases fit TRBD2. CDR1 SGHRS and CDR2 YFSETQ come from the germline V gene. J lost 6 bases, V lost 0 bases, and 5 bases had no gene match. This CDR3 has 16 residues. The chain's CDR3 is CASSLDTSGMAGELFF. Here the CDR3 DNA reads TGCGCCAGCAGCTTGGATACTAGCGGGATGGCCGGGGAGCTGTTTTTT. Filled out from reference TRBV5-1 and TRBJ2-2, the complete variable domain reads KAGVTQTPRYLIKTRGQQVTLSCSPISGHRSVSWYQQTPGQGLQFLFEYFSETQRNKGNFPGRFSGRQFSNSRSEMNVSTLELGDSALYLCASSLDTSGMAGELFFGEGSRLTVL.

This chain connects TRBV4-2 to TRBJ2-5, with 14 bases lining up with TRBD2. The assigned J gene may be wrong: the sequence end matches TRBJ2-7 better. Germline CDR1 and CDR2: LGHNA and YNFKEQ. The CDR3 is made up of 16 amino acids. CDR3 nucleotides: TGTGCCAGCAGCCAAGGTAGGACTAGCGGGGGGTACGAGCAGTACTTC. This translates into CASSQGRTSGGYEQYF.

The chain recombines TRBV27 with TRBJ2-7; TRBD2 might be the D (6 bases). Trimming pared 5 bases from V and 7 bases from J, leaving 18 bases between. CDR3 length equals 14 residues. CDR1 is MNHEY, CDR2 SMNVEV, per germline (reference sequence). CDR3 in amino acids: CASSRERRAGEQYF. In nucleotides, the CDR3 is TGTGCCAGCAGTAGGGAGCGGAGGGCCGGGGAGCAGTACTTC.

Remarks on this clone: An end of the junction differs from the germline gene, which may be a read error. The same CDR3 is also encoded by other DNA sequences in this sample. The J gene is TRBJ1-5, the V gene TRBV5-1, with 9 bases matching TRBD1. Germline V lookup: CDR1 SGHRS, CDR2 YFSETQ. The CDR3 contains 16 residues. DNA for the CDR3: TGCGCCAGCAGCTTACAGGGGGCGGGTGGCAATCAGCCTCAGCATTTT. Translating gives CASSLQGAGGNQPQHF.

The V gene is TRBV28, the J gene TRBJ2-1; 12 bases are a match to TRBD2. This CDR3 is 15 amino acids long. CDR1 and CDR2 from the germline V gene are MDHEN and SYDVKM. With V trimmed by 6 bases and J by 2 bases, 2 bases remained unmatched. CDR3 DNA sequence: TGTGCCAGCAGGCGGACTAGCGGGGCCTACAATGAGCAGTTCTTC. It codes for CASRRTSGAYNEQFF.

This clone has more than one count but fewer than ten. The chain has TRBV7-9 and TRBJ2-7, with D maybe TRBD1 (6 bases). With 2 bases removed from V and 5 bases from J, the gap between germline ends came to 13 bases. The CDR3 extends over 14 amino acids. Germline V gives CDR1 SEHNR, CDR2 FQNEAQ (reference sequence). The CDR3 DNA sequence: TGTGCCAGCAGCTTAACACAGGGAATCCACGAGCAGTACTTC. This encodes CASSLTQGIHEQYF.

The chain employs TRBV28 and TRBJ1-1; D gene unclear. Germline V gene data show CDR1 as MDHEN and CDR2 as SYDVKM. The CDR3 spans 13 residues. The ends were cut back, 7 bases at V and 1 base at J, with 10 bases in the middle. The CDR3, as DNA: TGTGCCAGCACGCCTAGCCAGAACACTGAAGCTTTCTTT. This encodes CASTPSQNTEAFF.

The rearrangement links TRBV27 to TRBJ1-4; 9 positions agree with TRBD1. V was pared by 5 bases and J by 7 bases, with 5 bases of the junction left unmatched. The germline gives CDR1 MNHEY, CDR2 SMNVEV (reference sequence). This CDR3 is 14 amino acids long. DNA for the CDR3: TGTGCCAGCAGTCCCACAGGGGGCACTGAAAAACTGTTTTTT. As protein: CASSPTGGTEKLFF.

This clone has just one count. This chain links TRBV5-1 with TRBJ2-7; TRBD1 aligns across 10 bases. Trimming took 5 bases from V and 6 from J; bases not matched to a gene: 11. The germline V gene has CDR1 SGHRS and CDR2 YFSETQ. The CDR3 totals 15 residues. CDR3 region: CASSASGTGDSEQYF. CDR3 bases: TGCGCCAGCAGTGCGTCCGGGACAGGGGATTCCGAGCAGTACTTC.

The J gene is TRBJ1-4, the V gene TRBV30, with 7 bases that match TRBD1. The V gene's germline CDR1 is GTSNPN and CDR2 SVGIG (reference sequence). The J segment lost 7 bases and the V segment lost 3 bases, leaving 5 bases of the junction unmatched. The CDR3 totals 13 residues. This CDR3 is CAWRTGVGEKLFF. CDR3 coding DNA: TGTGCCTGGAGAACAGGGGTGGGTGAAAAACTGTTTTTT.

This chain connects TRBV6-7 to TRBJ1-2; 9 bases agree with TRBD1. TRBV6-7 is labeled an ORF, and its function is uncertain. V gave up 6 bases and J gave up 8 bases; unmatched junction bases: 4. CDR3 length: 12 residues. The CDR3 DNA follows: TGTGCCAGCAGGGGACAGGGAAGAGGCTACACCTTC. Protein: CASRGQGRGYTF.

The rearrangement uses TRBV10-3 and TRBJ1-4, with 7 bases identical to TRBD1. V trimming: 6 bases; J trimming: 5 bases; junction bases outside the gene matches: 3. Germline CDR1 ENHRY, CDR2 SYGVKD. The CDR3 has 13 amino acids. In nucleotides, the CDR3 is TGTGCCATCAGAGAGGGACAGAATGAAAAACTGTTTTTT. Its protein is CAIREGQNEKLFF.

The rearrangement joins TRBV13 to TRBJ2-1; 9 bases are a match to TRBD1. Germline CDR1 PRHDT, CDR2 FYEKMQ (reference sequence). The CDR3 length is 14 residues. Germline trimming cut 5 bases from V and 5 bases from J; bases unmatched to any gene: 4. The DNA for the CDR3 is TGTGCCAGCAGCCACGGGACAGGGAACAATGAGCAGTTCTTC. Encoded protein: CASSHGTGNNEQFF.

This chain connects TRBV4-1 to TRBJ2-3; D perhaps matches TRBD2 (5 bases). From germline, CDR1 is MGHRA and CDR2 YSYEKL. Trimming shortened V by 6 bases and J by 6 bases, and 22 bases separated the two germline ends. There are 16 residues in the CDR3. The CDR3 DNA reads as TGCGCCAGCAGACCCCTAGTAGGCGGGCCACGCGATACGCAGTATTTT. It translates to CASRPLVGGPRDTQYF.